This T cell receptor beta chain came from a study of blood T cell repertoires in COVID-19. Study as a whole: The study drew acute and convalescent COVID-19 samples from the United States, Italy and Spain. Sources were T cells, B-cell-depleted T cells, or PBMCs; the material itself was cDNA or gDNA.

In the original workflow: Amplification of reference gene primers was used by the study to estimate nucleated cell counts. The data were produced by immunoSEQ multiplex PCR, yet TCRdb's version contains in-frame clones alone and is incomplete. V, J and clone size are taken as reported in that table, and D and trimming were inferred from the DNA itself. Of around 330,000 clones in the sample, about 91% are singletons; the top ten hold about 1.5%. Followed over time, Seattle patients had been enrolled while infection was active. This CDR3 has 15 amino acids. Germline CDR1 is LGHNA and CDR2 is YSLEER. Unmatched junction bases numbered 5, after V lost 3 bases and J lost 5 bases.

Material: peripheral blood. The rearrangement joins TRBV4-3 to TRBJ2-3, with 10 bases lining up with TRBD2. The source of this sequence is a woman aged 25 to 39 with COVID-19, enrolled during active disease. The CDR3 protein is CASSQKRGGLDTQYF. The CDR3 DNA sequence: TGCGCCAGCAGCCAGAAGCGGGGGGGCTTAGATACGCAGTATTTT.